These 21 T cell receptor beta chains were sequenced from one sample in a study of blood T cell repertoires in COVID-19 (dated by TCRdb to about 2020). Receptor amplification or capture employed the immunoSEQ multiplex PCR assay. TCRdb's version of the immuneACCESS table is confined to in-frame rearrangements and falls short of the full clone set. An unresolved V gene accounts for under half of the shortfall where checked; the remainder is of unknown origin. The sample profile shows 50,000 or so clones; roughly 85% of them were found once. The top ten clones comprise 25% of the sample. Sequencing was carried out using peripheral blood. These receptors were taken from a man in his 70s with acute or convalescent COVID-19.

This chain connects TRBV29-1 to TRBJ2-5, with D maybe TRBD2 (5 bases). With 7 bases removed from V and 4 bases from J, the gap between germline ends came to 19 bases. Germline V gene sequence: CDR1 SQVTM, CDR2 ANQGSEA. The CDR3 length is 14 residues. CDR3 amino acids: CSGRPGLEGETQYF. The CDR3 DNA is TGCAGCGGGCGACCGGGTCTCGAGGGAGAGACCCAGTACTTC.

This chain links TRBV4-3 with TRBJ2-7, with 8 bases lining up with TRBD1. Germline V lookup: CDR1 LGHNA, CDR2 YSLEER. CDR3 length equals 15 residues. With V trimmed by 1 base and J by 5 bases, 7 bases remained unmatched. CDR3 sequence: CASSQGQGAGDEQYF. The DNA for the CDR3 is TGCGCCAGCAGCCAAGGCCAGGGGGCAGGGGACGAGCAGTACTTC.

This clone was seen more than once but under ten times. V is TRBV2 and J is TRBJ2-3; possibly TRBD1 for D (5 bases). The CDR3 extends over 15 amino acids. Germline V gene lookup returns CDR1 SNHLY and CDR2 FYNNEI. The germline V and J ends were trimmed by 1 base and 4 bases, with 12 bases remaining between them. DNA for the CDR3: TGTGCCAGCAGTGAAGACTGGCAGGGCGCAGATACGCAGTATTTT. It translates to CASSEDWQGADTQYF.

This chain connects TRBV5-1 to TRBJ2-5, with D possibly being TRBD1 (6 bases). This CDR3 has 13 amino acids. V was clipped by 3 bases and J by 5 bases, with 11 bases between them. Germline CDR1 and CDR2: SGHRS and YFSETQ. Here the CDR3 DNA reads TGCGCCAGCAGCTCCCCAGGGGTGGAGACCCAGTACTTC. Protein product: CASSSPGVETQYF.

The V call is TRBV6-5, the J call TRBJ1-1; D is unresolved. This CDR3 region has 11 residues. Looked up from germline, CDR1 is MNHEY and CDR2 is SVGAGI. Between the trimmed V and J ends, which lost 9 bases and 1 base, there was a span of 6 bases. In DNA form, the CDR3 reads TGTGCCAGGTCGCGGAACACTGAAGCTTTCTTT. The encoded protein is CARSRNTEAFF.

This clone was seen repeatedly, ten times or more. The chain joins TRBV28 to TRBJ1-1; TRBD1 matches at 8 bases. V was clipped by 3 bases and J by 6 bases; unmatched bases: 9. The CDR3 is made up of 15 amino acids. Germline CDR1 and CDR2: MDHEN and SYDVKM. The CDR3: CASSLNSGGEAEAFF. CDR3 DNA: TGTGCCAGCAGTTTGAATTCAGGGGGCGAGGCTGAAGCTTTCTTT.

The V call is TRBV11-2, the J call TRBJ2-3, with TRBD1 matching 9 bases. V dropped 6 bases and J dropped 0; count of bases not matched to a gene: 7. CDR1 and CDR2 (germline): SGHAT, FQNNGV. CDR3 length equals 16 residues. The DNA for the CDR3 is TGTGCCAGCAGAAAACAGGGGGCCAGTAGCACAGATACGCAGTATTTT. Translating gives CASRKQGASSTDTQYF.

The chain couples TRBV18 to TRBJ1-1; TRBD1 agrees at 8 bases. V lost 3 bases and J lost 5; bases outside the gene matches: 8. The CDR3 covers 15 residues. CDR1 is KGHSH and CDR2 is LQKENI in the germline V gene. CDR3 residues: CASSPTGQEGTEAFF. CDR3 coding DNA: TGTGCCAGCTCACCCACGGGACAGGAGGGGACTGAAGCTTTCTTT.

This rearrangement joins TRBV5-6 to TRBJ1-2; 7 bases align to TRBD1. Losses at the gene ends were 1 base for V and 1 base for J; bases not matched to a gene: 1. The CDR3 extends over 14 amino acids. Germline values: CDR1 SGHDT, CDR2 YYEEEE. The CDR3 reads CASSLTGVNYGYTF. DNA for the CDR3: TGTGCCAGCAGCTTGACAGGGGTTAACTATGGCTACACCTTC.

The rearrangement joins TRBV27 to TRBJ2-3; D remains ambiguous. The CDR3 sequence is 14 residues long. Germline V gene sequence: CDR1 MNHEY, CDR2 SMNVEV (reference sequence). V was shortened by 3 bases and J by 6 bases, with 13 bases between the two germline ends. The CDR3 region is CASSFSSYTDTQYF. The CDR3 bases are TGTGCCAGCAGTTTTTCCAGTTACACGGATACGCAGTATTTT.

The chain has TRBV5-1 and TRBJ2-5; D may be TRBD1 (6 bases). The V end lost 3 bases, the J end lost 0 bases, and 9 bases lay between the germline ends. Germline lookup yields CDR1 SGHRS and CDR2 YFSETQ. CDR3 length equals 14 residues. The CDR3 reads CASSSGQYQETQYF. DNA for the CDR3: TGCGCCAGCAGCTCCGGACAGTACCAAGAGACCCAGTACTTC.

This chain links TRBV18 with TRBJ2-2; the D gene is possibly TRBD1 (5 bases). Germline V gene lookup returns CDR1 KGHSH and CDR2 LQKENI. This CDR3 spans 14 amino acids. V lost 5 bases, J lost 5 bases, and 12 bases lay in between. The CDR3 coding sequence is TGTGCCAGCTCAGAACAGGAAGGGACCGGGGAGCTGTTTTTT. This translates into CASSEQEGTGELFF.

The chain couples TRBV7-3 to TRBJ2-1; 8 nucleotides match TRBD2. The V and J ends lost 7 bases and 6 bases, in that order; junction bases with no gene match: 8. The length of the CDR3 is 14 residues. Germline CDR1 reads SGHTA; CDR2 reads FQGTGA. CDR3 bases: TGTGCCAGCACTGCCGGGGGGGCCTCCAATGAGCAGTTCTTC. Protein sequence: CASTAGGASNEQFF.

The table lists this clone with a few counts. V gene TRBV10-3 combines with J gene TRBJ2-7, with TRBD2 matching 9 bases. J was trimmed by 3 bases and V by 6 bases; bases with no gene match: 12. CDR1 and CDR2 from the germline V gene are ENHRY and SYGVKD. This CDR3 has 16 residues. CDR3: CAIRQPASGIIYEQYF. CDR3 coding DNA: TGTGCCATCAGACAACCGGCTAGCGGGATCATCTACGAGCAGTACTTC.

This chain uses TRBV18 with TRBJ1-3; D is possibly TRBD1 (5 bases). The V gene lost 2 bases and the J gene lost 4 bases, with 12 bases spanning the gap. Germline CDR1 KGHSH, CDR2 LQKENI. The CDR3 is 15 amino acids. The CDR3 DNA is TGTGCCAGCTCACCAGACTCGGGGGTCGGAAACACCATATATTTT. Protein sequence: CASSPDSGVGNTIYF.

The CDR3 loop reads CASSSPRGRLETQYF. The CDR3 DNA reads TGTGCCAGCAGTTCGCCCAGGGGGCGGTTAGAGACCCAGTACTTC. V is TRBV7-2 and J is TRBJ2-5, with 8 nucleotides matching TRBD1. The CDR3 spans 15 residues. V lost 6 bases, J lost 4 bases, and 10 bases stayed unmatched. From germline, CDR1 is SGHTA and CDR2 FQGNSA.

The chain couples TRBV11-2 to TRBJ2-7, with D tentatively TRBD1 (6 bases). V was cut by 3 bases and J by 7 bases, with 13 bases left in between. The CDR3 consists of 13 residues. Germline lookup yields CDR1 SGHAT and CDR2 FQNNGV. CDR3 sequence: CASSFDRLREQYF. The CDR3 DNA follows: TGTGCCAGCAGCTTTGACAGGCTCCGGGAGCAGTACTTC.

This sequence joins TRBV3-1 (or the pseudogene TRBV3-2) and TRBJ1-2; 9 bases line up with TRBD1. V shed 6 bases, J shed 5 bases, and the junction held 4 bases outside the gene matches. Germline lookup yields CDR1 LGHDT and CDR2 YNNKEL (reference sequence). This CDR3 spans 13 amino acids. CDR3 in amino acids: CASSPDRGYGYTF. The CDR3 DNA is TGTGCCAGCAGTCCAGACAGGGGGTATGGCTACACCTTC.

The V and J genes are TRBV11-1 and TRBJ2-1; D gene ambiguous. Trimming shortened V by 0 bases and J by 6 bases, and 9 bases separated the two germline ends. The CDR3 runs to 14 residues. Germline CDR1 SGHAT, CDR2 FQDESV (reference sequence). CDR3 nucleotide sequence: TGTGCCAGCAGCTTAGCGCGAATCGGCAATGAGCAGTTCTTC. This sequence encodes CASSLARIGNEQFF. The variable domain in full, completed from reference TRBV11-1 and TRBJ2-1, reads EAEVAQSPRYKITEKSQAVAFWCDPISGHATLYWYRQILGQGPELLVQFQDESVVDDSQLPKDRFSAERLKGVDSTLKIQPAELGDSAMYLCASSLARIGNEQFFGPGTRLTVL.

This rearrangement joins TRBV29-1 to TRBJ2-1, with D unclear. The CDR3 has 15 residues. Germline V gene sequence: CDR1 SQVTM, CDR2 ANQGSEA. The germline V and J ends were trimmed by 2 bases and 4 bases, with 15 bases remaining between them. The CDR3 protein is CSVERSGLRYNEQFF. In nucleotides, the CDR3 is TGCAGCGTTGAAAGGTCAGGCCTTCGGTACAATGAGCAGTTCTTC.

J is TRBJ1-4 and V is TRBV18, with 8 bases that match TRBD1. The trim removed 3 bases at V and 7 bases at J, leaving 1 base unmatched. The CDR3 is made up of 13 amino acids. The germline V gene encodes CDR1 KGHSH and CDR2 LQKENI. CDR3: CASSPDRGEKLFF. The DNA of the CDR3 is TGTGCCAGCTCACCCGACAGGGGTGAAAAACTGTTTTTT.